Sequencing of this T cell receptor beta chain was carried out in a study of regulatory T cells in long-lasting Graves disease. Trimming left V 10 bases short and J 4 bases short, with 13 bases between. Germline V gene lookup returns CDR1 SNHLY and CDR2 FYNNEI. The length of the CDR3 is 12 residues. The TCR beta library used iRepertoire HTBI primers with Arm-PCR amplification of CDR3. In the study's own analysis: About 60 TRBV and about 14 TRBJ segments were identified across samples. A single record per CDR3 protein comes from TCRdb applying MiXCR to the multiplex PCR reads. The V and J calls reflect TCRdb's pipeline rather than the authors' work. The sample carries under 700,000 distinct CDR3 sequences, roughly a sixth recorded once. As to time point: newly diagnosed GD, antithyroid drugs for less than 3 months. The TCR library was prepared using RNA isolated from PBMCs. Patients were enrolled at an endocrinology department in Xi'an, China.

This clonotype was seen repeatedly, ten times or more. Its antigen is currently unknown. Overall study results and limits: Preferential use of TRBV28, TRBJ1-2 and TRBJ2-5 was seen in persistent disease. Persistent Graves' patients showed a TCR diversity that was lower than that of newly diagnosed ones.

These data also formed part of another study, on T cells in Graves' hyperthyroidism and ophthalmopathy.

The receptor's source is a woman aged 40 to 65 with Graves disease. The J gene is TRBJ1-2, the V gene TRBV2, with D maybe TRBD1 (5 bases). The sample was peripheral blood mononuclear cells (PBMCs), taken at new diagnosis, from a patient treated with antithyroid drugs. CDR3 in DNA: TGTGCCACCGACAGCCTTGGCTATGGCTACACCTTC. Translated: CATDSLGYGYTF.